The 20 T cell receptor beta chains given below trace back to one sample, sequenced in a study of blood T cell repertoires in COVID-19 (dated by TCRdb to the early 2020s). Preparation of the library involved the immunoSEQ multiplex PCR assay. TCRdb took over this immuneACCESS table, retaining in-frame rearrangements with V and J assigned. Such tables are incomplete; in checked studies, under half of the missing clones stem from an unresolved V gene, and the remainder is unexplained. This sample is represented by roughly 67,000 clones; roughly 80% of them were singletons. Of the sample, 8.8% is held by the ten largest clones. Input material: peripheral blood. The source is a man in his fifties with active COVID-19.

V gene TRBV3-1 (or the pseudogene TRBV3-2) combines with J gene TRBJ1-4; D is uncertain. CDR3 length equals 15 residues. Trimming cost V 2 bases and J 2 bases, with 9 bases left between them. CDR1 is LGHDT and CDR2 is YNNKEL in the germline V gene (reference sequence). The CDR3 region is CASSQIWATNEKLFF. CDR3 DNA sequence: TGTGCCAGCAGCCAAATTTGGGCGACTAATGAAAAACTGTTTTTT.

This clone was observed a single time. This chain uses TRBV19 with TRBJ2-7; D is possibly TRBD1 (5 bases). CDR1 LNHDA and CDR2 SQIVND come from the germline V gene (reference sequence). The V gene lost 3 bases and the J gene lost 4 bases, with 13 bases spanning the gap. This CDR3 region has 14 residues. CDR3 coding DNA: TGTGCCAGTAGTATTATGGCAGGGCAATACGAGCAGTACTTC. Its protein is CASSIMAGQYEQYF.

The rearrangement links TRBV25-1 to TRBJ1-1; D not certain. In germline, CDR1 is MGHDK, CDR2 SYGVNS. The CDR3 loop spans 14 amino acids. Trimming took 1 base from V and 1 from J, leaving 7 bases between them. CDR3 amino acids: CASSEWGENTEAFF. The CDR3 nucleotides are TGTGCCAGCAGTGAATGGGGAGAGAACACTGAAGCTTTCTTT.

The chain is built from TRBV7-8 and TRBJ2-5; D remains unclear. CDR1 and CDR2 from the germline V gene are SGHVS and FQNEAQ. The CDR3 length is 13 residues. V dropped 1 base and J dropped 1 base, with 4 bases sitting between them. This chain's CDR3 is CASSLVIQETQYF. CDR3 DNA: TGTGCCAGCAGCTTAGTTATCCAAGAGACCCAGTACTTC. The full variable domain, completed using reference TRBV7-8 and TRBJ2-5, is GAGVSQSPRYKVAKRGQDVALRCDPISGHVSLFWYQQALGQGPEFLTYFQNEAQLDKSGLPSDRFFAERPEGSVSTLKIQRTQQEDSAVYLCASSLVIQETQYFGPGTRLLVL.

The V and J genes are TRBV2 and TRBJ2-7; the D is unclear. The CDR3 has 14 amino acids. Trimming took 3 bases from V and 2 from J, leaving 11 bases between them. Germline CDR1 SNHLY, CDR2 FYNNEI. CDR3 DNA sequence: TGTGCCAGCAGTGATCGTAGAGAAGCCTACGAGCAGTACTTC. Translated: CASSDRREAYEQYF.

The genes are TRBV6-2 or TRBV6-3 and TRBJ2-1, with 7 bases fitting TRBD2. This CDR3 comprises 15 residues. Germline V CDR1 and CDR2: MNHEY, SVGEGT. Trimming at V came to 5 bases and at J to 1 base, leaving 5 bases not matched to a gene. CDR3 DNA: TGTGCCAGCAGTGGGCGGGGGATGTCCTACAATGAGCAGTTCTTC. It codes for CASSGRGMSYNEQFF.

The rearrangement links TRBV7-2 to TRBJ2-1; TRBD2 agrees at 8 bases. The V and J ends lost 8 bases and 0 bases, in that order; junction bases with no gene match: 12. This CDR3 comprises 17 residues. Germline CDR1 SGHTA, CDR2 FQGNSA. The CDR3 sequence is CASGRPLAGPSYNEQFF. Here the CDR3 DNA reads TGTGCCAGCGGCAGACCTCTAGCGGGCCCCTCCTACAATGAGCAGTTCTTC.

This clone came up once. The rearrangement uses TRBV7-6 and TRBJ2-5; a possible D gene is TRBD2 (6 bases). CDR3 size: 15 residues. In germline, CDR1 is SGHVS, CDR2 FNYEAQ. Trimming stripped 5 bases from V and 4 bases from J, with 17 bases between. The CDR3 DNA reads as TGTGCCAGCAGCACCTACCCTAGCGAAGGAGAGACCCAGTACTTC. It translates to CASSTYPSEGETQYF.

This chain links TRBV19 with TRBJ1-5; D is perhaps TRBD1 (6 bases). The CDR3 totals 14 residues. Trimming pared 5 bases from V and 2 bases from J, leaving 10 bases between. Germline loops: CDR1 LNHDA, CDR2 SQIVND (reference sequence). CDR3: CASSWGHRNQPQHF. The DNA of the CDR3 is TGTGCCAGTAGTTGGGGACATCGCAATCAGCCCCAGCATTTT. Filled out from reference TRBV19 and TRBJ1-5, the complete variable domain reads DGGITQSPKYLFRKEGQNVTLSCEQNLNHDAMYWYRQDPGQGLRLIYYSQIVNDFQKGDIAEGYSVSREKKESFPLTVTSAQKNPTAFYLCASSWGHRNQPQHFGDGTRLSIL.

This clone was counted a single time. The chain is built from TRBV19 and TRBJ1-1, with unresolved D. There are 13 residues in the CDR3. The germline CDR1 and CDR2 sequences are LNHDA and SQIVND (reference sequence). Between the trimmed V and J ends, which lost 3 bases and 1 base, there was a span of 6 bases. The CDR3: CASSIEANTEAFF. The CDR3 nucleotides read TGTGCCAGTAGTATTGAGGCGAACACTGAAGCTTTCTTT.

The chain joins TRBV7-6 to TRBJ2-5; no definite D call. Trimming removed 5 bases from V and 0 bases from J, with 13 bases in between. CDR1 SGHVS and CDR2 FNYEAQ come from the germline V gene. The CDR3 consists of 15 residues. The CDR3: CASSRVSPYQETQYF. For the CDR3, the DNA is TGTGCCAGCAGCCGGGTTAGTCCGTACCAAGAGACCCAGTACTTC.

This clone showed up just once. This chain joins TRBV2 and TRBJ2-3; the D gene is possibly TRBD2 (5 bases). V lost 8 bases and J 13 bases, leaving 13 bases between the germline ends. This CDR3 region has 10 residues. Germline V gives CDR1 SNHLY, CDR2 FYNNEI. The CDR3 sequence is CASSGNIKYF. CDR3 in DNA: TGTGCCAGCTCCGGGAATATCAAGTATTTT.

The CDR3: CASTQGDRLSGNTIYF. CDR3 nucleotides: TGTGCCAGCACCCAAGGGGACAGGCTGTCTGGAAACACCATATATTTT. This rearrangement joins TRBV13 to TRBJ1-3; 8 bases line up with TRBD1. Germline V gives CDR1 PRHDT, CDR2 FYEKMQ (reference sequence). This CDR3 is built from 16 residues. J gave up 1 base and V 7 bases, and 9 bases lay outside the gene matches. Complete variable domain (other parts from reference TRBV13 and TRBJ1-3): AAGVIQSPRHLIKEKRETATLKCYPIPRHDTVYWYQQGPGQDPQFLISFYEKMQSDKGSIPDRFSAQQFSDYHSELNMSSLELGDSALYFCASTQGDRLSGNTIYFGEGSWLTVV.

This chain joins TRBV9 and TRBJ2-2, with no clear D. In germline, CDR1 is SGDLS, CDR2 YYNGEE. The CDR3 covers 15 residues. Between the trimmed V and J ends, which lost 0 bases and 1 base, there was a span of 7 bases. CDR3: CASSVEHMNTGELFF. The CDR3 nucleotides read TGTGCCAGCAGCGTAGAACATATGAACACCGGGGAGCTGTTTTTT.

V gene TRBV6-5 combines with J gene TRBJ2-3, with 8 bases fitting TRBD2. Germline assignment: CDR1 MNHEY and CDR2 SVGAGI. The CDR3 consists of 14 residues. With 6 bases clipped from V and 0 bases from J, the junction kept 2 bases outside the gene matches. The CDR3 coding sequence is TGTGCCAGCAGGCGGACTAGCAGCACAGATACGCAGTATTTT. This codes for CASRRTSSTDTQYF.

The chain is built from TRBV6-6 and TRBJ1-5; D possibly corresponds to TRBD1 (5 bases). Deletions cut 5 bases from V and 0 bases from J, with 11 bases between. Germline V gives CDR1 MNHNY, CDR2 SVGAGI (reference sequence). The CDR3 has 15 amino acids. CDR3 bases: TGTGCCAGCAGTAGGGGTTGGGGTAGCAATCAGCCCCAGCATTTT. The encoded protein is CASSRGWGSNQPQHF.

This chain connects TRBV7-2 to TRBJ2-7; 9 bases are a match to TRBD2. The length of the CDR3 is 15 residues. The V gene end was trimmed by 0 bases and the J gene end by 3 bases; junction bases not matched to a gene: 3. The germline CDR1 and CDR2 sequences are SGHTA and FQGNSA. Here the CDR3 reads CASSLARGGNYEQYF. CDR3 DNA: TGTGCCAGCAGCTTAGCGCGGGGGGGGAACTACGAGCAGTACTTC.

The chain joins TRBV30 to TRBJ2-1; D might be TRBD2 (5 bases). Germline values: CDR1 GTSNPN, CDR2 SVGIG (reference sequence). The V gene lost 2 bases and the J gene lost 9 bases, with 11 bases spanning the gap. The CDR3 extends over 12 amino acids. The CDR3 nucleotides are TGTGCCTGGAGTATTCTAGCAATTGAGCAGTTCTTC. Protein: CAWSILAIEQFF.

The chain recombines TRBV5-1 with TRBJ1-2, with TRBD1 identical over 7 bases. CDR1 is SGHRS and CDR2 is YFSETQ in the germline V gene. V shed 4 bases, J shed 1 base, and the junction held 4 bases outside the gene matches. CDR3 size: 14 residues. CDR3 coding DNA: TGCGCCAGCAGCCCTCCAGGGGGTAACTATGGCTACACCTTC. Translated: CASSPPGGNYGYTF.

The V call is TRBV4-2, the J call TRBJ1-6; D ambiguous. The CDR3 consists of 17 residues. Germline CDR1 and CDR2: LGHNA and YNFKEQ. Trimming left V 0 bases short and J 4 bases short, with 13 bases between. CDR3 sequence (DNA): TGTGCCAGCAGCCAAGAGCCTGTAGGGAGGTATAATTCACCCCTCCACTTT. Its protein is CASSQEPVGRYNSPLHF.